Listed below are T cell receptor beta chains from one sample, sequenced in a study of blood T cell repertoires in COVID-19. Sequenced by immunoSEQ multiplex PCR; TCRdb stores in-frame clones only, minus some. The sample has approximately 200,000 clones, about four fifths seen once. The specimen sequenced was peripheral blood. The receptor set was obtained from a woman aged 55-69 years with acute or convalescent COVID-19. The conserved cysteine and the conserved F or W are not part of the CDR3 here. Fields, in order: V gene, J gene, CDR3 protein.

TRBV5-4	TRBJ2-5	ASSPQGGQETQY
TRBV19	TRBJ1-6	ASSTAGTASNSPLH
TRBV6-5	TRBJ1-6	ASSYPNGSPLH
TRBV15	TRBJ2-7	ATSRDGLASY
TRBV5-1	TRBJ1-1	ASSLVGQGNTEAF
TRBV5-6	TRBJ2-5	ASSLVWGDRGEETQY
TRBV6-2/TRBV6-3	TRBJ2-6	ASSYEKGTPGANVLT
TRBV7-9	TRBJ1-1	ASSPIRGKGGPHAF
TRBV5-1	TRBJ2-5	ASSEEQRGKTQETQY
TRBV4-1	TRBJ1-2	ASSQESGGQAADYGYT
TRBV7-2	TRBJ2-5	ASSSPGLSETQY
TRBV5-6	TRBJ2-7	ASSLVSGSYEQY
TRBV28	TRBJ1-5	ASRALSNQPQH
TRBV3-1/TRBV3-2	TRBJ1-1	ASSHLANTEAF
TRBV27	TRBJ1-6	ASSLRRPRNSPLH
TRBV7-8	TRBJ1-2	ASSTHRGPVNGYT
TRBV20-1	TRBJ2-5	SASVAVHQETQY